A selection of T cell receptor beta chains follows, all from one sample in a study of regulatory T cells in long-lasting Graves disease. TCRdb fed the multiplex PCR reads into MiXCR, producing one record per CDR3 protein. This sample has approximately 690,000 distinct CDR3 sequences, with about 32% found just once. The sample consisted of peripheral blood mononuclear cells (PBMCs), taken when the disease was refractory, from a patient treated with antithyroid drugs. All receptors come from a female donor with Graves disease. The CDR3 runs from the conserved cysteine through the conserved F or W. D genes are given only for firm matches. Size is omitted from some rows. Given values are once, few, many or a class for expanded clones.

clone_size	d_call	v_call	j_call	cdr3_nt	cdr3_aa
many	.	TRBV11-2	TRBJ2-5	TGTGCCAGCAGCCTAGCGCGGGTTGGGGAACAAGAGACCCAGTACTTC	CASSLARVGEQETQYF
few	.	TRBV13	TRBJ1-1	TGTGCCAGCAGAGTGAACCGGGACGGAGCTTTCTTT	CASRVNRDGAFF
many	TRBD1	TRBV28	TRBJ1-5	TGTGCCAGCAGGGAGACAGGGGGGGATCAGCCCCAGCATTTT	CASRETGGDQPQHF
few	TRBD1	TRBV6-1	TRBJ1-2	TGTGCCAGCAGTAAAGGACAGGGGGCTTACTATGGCTACACCTTC	CASSKGQGAYYGYTF
once	TRBD2	TRBV18	TRBJ2-1	TGTGCCAGCTCTTACAGGGCTAGCGGGACCAATTTATACAATGAGCAGTTCTTC	CASSYRASGTNLYNEQFF
.	.	TRBV6-1	TRBJ1-4	TGTGCCAGCAGTTACCTGGGTGAAAAACTGTTTTTT	CASSYLGEKLFF
.	.	TRBV6-5	TRBJ1-2	TGTGCCAGCAGTTACTCCCCTTCAGTCTATGGCTACACCTTC	CASSYSPSVYGYTF
many	.	TRBV12-3/TRBV12-4	TRBJ1-2	TGTGCCAGCAGTTTACGAGGGGTAGGCTACACCTTC	CASSLRGVGYTF
.	.	TRBV10-3	TRBJ2-2	TGTGCCATCAGGATGAACACCGGGGAGCTGTTTTTT	CAIRMNTGELFF
few	.	TRBV27	TRBJ1-5	TGTGCCAGCAGCCCAGTCTCGGGTCAGCCCCAGCATTTT	CASSPVSGQPQHF
few	.	TRBV6-1	TRBJ1-1	TGTGCCAGCAGAGCGAGTGGAACCCGCCGAGACACTGAAGCTTTCTTT	CASRASGTRRDTEAFF
many	.	TRBV2	TRBJ2-7	TGTGCCAGCAGCCCACAGAGAACCTACGAGCAGTACTTC	CASSPQRTYEQYF
many	.	TRBV12-3/TRBV12-4	TRBJ2-2	TGTGCCAGCAGTTTAAGACTAGGCACCGGGGAGCTGTTTTTT	CASSLRLGTGELFF
once	TRBD1	TRBV6-9	TRBJ1-5	TGTGCCAGCAGTTGCTCGACAGGGGGCATCAGCAATCAGCCCCAGCATTTT	CASSCSTGGISNQPQHF